Shown below are 24 T cell receptor beta chains from a single sample sequenced in a study of T cell responses to AZD1222 COVID-19 vaccine. Clones were read by immunoSEQ multiplex PCR, and TCRdb kept only the in-frame ones, dropping some. The sample carries roughly 100,000 clones, around nine tenths recorded once. This sample comprised peripheral blood, obtained on day 0 of AZD1222 vaccination. These receptors all come from an adult in good health.

This clone has only a few counts. The chain links TRBV5-6 to TRBJ2-4, with a weak D call TRBD1 (6 bases). Germline CDR1 and CDR2: SGHDT and YYEEEE. This CDR3 spans 16 amino acids. V was pared by 2 bases and J by 0 bases, with 12 bases between. The CDR3 region is CASSFGAGAAKNIQYF. CDR3 nucleotides: TGTGCCAGCAGCTTCGGGGCAGGGGCAGCCAAAAACATTCAGTACTTC.

The CDR3 DNA is TGTGCCAGCCCGCTGCCCAGGGTCCGCACAGATACGCAGTATTTT. Translated: CASPLPRVRTDTQYF. J is TRBJ2-3 and V is TRBV6-5; D may be TRBD1 (5 bases). The CDR3 spans 15 residues. The germline gives CDR1 MNHEY, CDR2 SVGAGI. V dropped 8 bases and J dropped 1 base, with 16 bases sitting between them.

This chain connects TRBV29-1 to TRBJ2-5, with D possibly being TRBD2 (6 bases). V lost 0 bases and J 5 bases, leaving 13 bases between the germline ends. The germline V gene encodes CDR1 SQVTM and CDR2 ANQGSEA. This CDR3 contains 14 residues. In DNA, the CDR3 is TGCAGCGTTGAAGATCGGGGGAGTCGGGAGACCCAGTACTTC. As protein: CSVEDRGSRETQYF. The full variable domain, in which reference TRBV29-1 and TRBJ2-5 provide the parts outside the CDR3, is SAVISQKPSRDICQRGTSLTIQCQVDSQVTMMFWYRQQPGQSLTLIATANQGSEATYESGFVIDKFPISRPNLTFSTLTVSNMSPEDSSIYLCSVEDRGSRETQYFGPGTRLLVL.

This chain joins TRBV19 and TRBJ2-7; D is ambiguous. Germline-derived CDR1 and CDR2 are LNHDA and SQIVND (reference sequence). V was clipped by 1 base and J by 1 base, with 11 bases between them. The CDR3 is 15 residues long. The CDR3 region is CASSIGATPSYEQYF. CDR3 sequence (DNA): TGTGCCAGTAGTATAGGTGCGACACCTTCCTACGAGCAGTACTTC. Full variable domain (rest looked up from reference TRBV19 and TRBJ2-7): DGGITQSPKYLFRKEGQNVTLSCEQNLNHDAMYWYRQDPGQGLRLIYYSQIVNDFQKGDIAEGYSVSREKKESFPLTVTSAQKNPTAFYLCASSIGATPSYEQYFGPGTRLTVT.

The CDR3 DNA sequence: TGCAGCGCCCGGGGGCAGGAATCCTACGAGCAGTACTTC. Translating gives CSARGQESYEQYF. V gene TRBV29-1 combines with J gene TRBJ2-7; D may correspond to TRBD1 or TRBD2 (6 bases each). Germline loops: CDR1 SQVTM, CDR2 ANQGSEA. V was cut by 7 bases and J by 1 base, with 14 bases left in between. The CDR3 sequence is 13 residues long.

The chain joins TRBV6-1 to TRBJ1-5; D call uncertain. V lost 2 bases and J lost 4, with 15 bases in between. The germline gives CDR1 MNHNS, CDR2 SASEGT. The CDR3 length is 16 residues. The CDR3 DNA follows: TGTGCCAGCAGTGAATTTAGACGGGAAGGAAATCAGCCCCAGCATTTT. It specifies CASSEFRREGNQPQHF.

The V and J genes are TRBV7-2 and TRBJ1-4, with 11 bases matching TRBD1. The germline V gene encodes CDR1 SGHTA and CDR2 FQGNSA. J gave up 8 bases and V 4 bases, and 6 bases lay outside the gene matches. CDR3 size: 15 residues. The CDR3 reads CASSSGGQGEEKLFF. The CDR3 nucleotides read TGTGCCAGCAGCTCAGGGGGACAGGGGGAGGAAAAACTGTTTTTT. Together with reference TRBV7-2 and TRBJ1-4, the CDR3 gives the full variable domain: GAGVSQSPSNKVTEKGKDVELRCDPISGHTALYWYRQSLGQGLEFLIYFQGNSAPDKSGLPSDRFSAERTGGSVSTLTIQRTQQEDSAVYLCASSSGGQGEEKLFFGSGTQLSVL.

V is TRBV6-5 and J is TRBJ1-2, with 7 bases matching TRBD1. The CDR3 has 14 amino acids. Germline CDR1 is MNHEY and CDR2 is SVGAGI. J lost 2 bases, V lost 2 bases, and 2 bases had no gene match. CDR3: CASSYQDRNYGYTF. The CDR3, as DNA: TGTGCCAGCAGTTACCAGGACAGGAACTATGGCTACACCTTC.

The chain recombines TRBV6-5 with TRBJ1-1, with D perhaps matching TRBD1 (5 bases). CDR3 length equals 15 residues. V was trimmed by 6 bases and J by 5 bases, leaving 19 bases between them. Germline assignment: CDR1 MNHEY and CDR2 SVGAGI. This chain's CDR3 is CASRGAGEAFTEAFF. CDR3 DNA sequence: TGTGCCAGCAGAGGGGCGGGAGAAGCCTTTACTGAAGCTTTCTTT.

The V call is TRBV6-5, the J call TRBJ1-4, with D possibly TRBD1 on 5 matching bases. V was clipped by 6 bases and J by 8 bases, with 10 bases between them. The CDR3 has 12 residues. CDR1 and CDR2 from the germline V gene are MNHEY and SVGAGI. The CDR3 loop reads CASRQGPEKLFF. The CDR3 DNA reads as TGTGCCAGCAGGCAGGGACCCGAAAAACTGTTTTTT.

The gene calls are TRBV5-1 and TRBJ1-2; D not resolved. Trimming took off 6 bases at V and 4 bases at J, with 16 bases between the two ends. CDR1 is SGHRS and CDR2 is YFSETQ in the germline V gene. CDR3 size: 14 residues. CDR3 in DNA: TGCGCCAGCACTAGAGTCGCTGAGAGCTATGGCTACACCTTC. Amino acids: CASTRVAESYGYTF.

The rearrangement joins TRBV3-1 (or the pseudogene TRBV3-2) to TRBJ2-7; D gene uncertain. CDR1 is LGHDT, CDR2 YNNKEL, per germline (reference sequence). Deletions cut 1 base from V and 3 bases from J, with 10 bases between. The CDR3 is 14 residues long. CDR3 protein: CASSQVADSYEQYF. The CDR3 DNA sequence: TGTGCCAGCAGCCAAGTGGCAGATAGCTACGAGCAGTACTTC.

This sequence joins TRBV2 and TRBJ1-2; 9 nucleotides align to TRBD1. This CDR3 has 15 residues. The junction had 16 bases not matched to a gene; V was cut back by 7 bases and J by 10 bases. The germline gives CDR1 SNHLY, CDR2 FYNNEI. CDR3 region: CASKYFPAGTGHYTF. In nucleotides, the CDR3 is TGTGCCAGCAAATATTTTCCTGCCGGGACAGGGCACTACACCTTC.

V usage is TRBV9 and J usage is TRBJ1-1; 10 positions match TRBD1. Germline trimming cut 4 bases from V and 3 bases from J; bases unmatched to any gene: 6. The CDR3 is made up of 15 amino acids. Looked up from germline, CDR1 is SGDLS and CDR2 is YYNGEE. CDR3 in DNA: TGTGCCAGCAGCCCGCGACAGGGGGCGGACACTGAAGCTTTCTTT. It specifies CASSPRQGADTEAFF.

The chain employs TRBV28 and TRBJ1-2, with TRBD1 matching 7 bases. Germline V CDR1 and CDR2: MDHEN, SYDVKM. The trim removed 7 bases at V and 5 bases at J, leaving 10 bases unmatched. CDR3 length: 14 residues. For the CDR3, the DNA is TGTGCCAGCATACGGCAGGGGGTAGGATATGGCTACACCTTC. Translating it yields CASIRQGVGYGYTF.

The genes are TRBV5-1 and TRBJ1-2; TRBD1 might be the D (6 bases). Germline V gene sequence: CDR1 SGHRS, CDR2 YFSETQ. CDR3 length equals 12 residues. Deletions cut 5 bases from V and 7 bases from J, with 12 bases between. In DNA form, the CDR3 reads TGCGCCAGCAGTTATACAGGGATTGGCTACACCTTC. The encoded protein is CASSYTGIGYTF.

The V and J genes are TRBV7-6 and TRBJ1-1; possibly TRBD1 for D (5 bases). Germline V CDR1 and CDR2: SGHVS, FNYEAQ. The V end lost 2 bases, the J end lost 4 bases, and 14 bases lay between the germline ends. The CDR3 is made up of 15 amino acids. As DNA, the CDR3 is TGTGCCAGCAGCTTATCCCATCAGGGTTCCACTGAAGCTTTCTTT. Translated: CASSLSHQGSTEAFF.

In this sample, this clone turned up once. J is TRBJ2-3 and V is TRBV5-4; 8 bases are shared with TRBD2. Trimming removed 2 bases from V and 4 bases from J; junction bases left unmatched: 9. Germline values: CDR1 SGHNT, CDR2 YYREEE (reference sequence). This CDR3 region has 16 residues. Written as DNA, the CDR3 is TGTGCCAGCAGCTTTCTTCTCGGGGGGGCGGCAGATACGCAGTATTTT. This encodes CASSFLLGGAADTQYF.

V gene TRBV5-5 combines with J gene TRBJ1-4; D remains ambiguous. The ends were cut back, 4 bases at V and 13 bases at J, with 20 bases in the middle. This CDR3 contains 14 residues. Germline V gene lookup returns CDR1 SGHKS and CDR2 YYEKEE (reference sequence). DNA for the CDR3: TGTGCCAGCAGCGGCTGGGTGGACCGAAAATCACTGTTTTTT. This sequence encodes CASSGWVDRKSLFF.

The rearrangement uses TRBV19 and TRBJ2-4; TRBD1 aligns across 11 bases. The J segment lost 16 bases and the V segment lost 4 bases, leaving 9 bases of the junction unmatched. The germline V gene encodes CDR1 LNHDA and CDR2 SQIVND (reference sequence). This CDR3 has 13 amino acids. In DNA form, the CDR3 reads TGTGCCAGTAGTAATTGGACAGGGGGCGATACATACTTC. Amino acid sequence: CASSNWTGGDTYF. Supplemented by reference TRBV19 and TRBJ2-4, the full variable domain reads DGGITQSPKYLFRKEGQNVTLSCEQNLNHDAMYWYRQDPGQGLRLIYYSQIVNDFQKGDIAEGYSVSREKKESFPLTVTSAQKNPTAFYLCASSNWTGGDTYFGAGTRLSVL.

The rearrangement links TRBV5-4 to TRBJ2-5; D is perhaps TRBD2 (5 bases). V was trimmed by 0 bases and J by 4 bases, leaving 16 bases between them. CDR1 is SGHNT, CDR2 YYREEE, per germline (reference sequence). The CDR3 sequence is 16 residues long. The DNA for the CDR3 is TGTGCCAGCAGCTTGGAAATGGGGAGTATCGGAGAGACCCAGTACTTC. It translates to CASSLEMGSIGETQYF.

The sample holds one count of this clone. At one end, the junction sequence differs from germline, possibly due to a read error. The chain combines TRBV5-4 with TRBJ1-2; a weak D match, TRBD1 (5 bases). CDR1 is SGHNT, CDR2 YYREEE, per germline (reference sequence). The CDR3 runs to 12 residues. As DNA, the CDR3 is TGTGCCAGCAGATTGGCAGGGAGACCCTACACCTTC. It translates to CASRLAGRPYTF.

V usage is TRBV11-2 and J usage is TRBJ1-6; 7 nucleotides match TRBD1. CDR3 size: 17 residues. The J segment lost 0 bases and the V segment lost 5 bases, leaving 7 bases of the junction unmatched. CDR1 and CDR2 from the germline V gene are SGHAT and FQNNGV. The CDR3 reads CASSLGGQSSYNSPLHF. Written as DNA, the CDR3 is TGTGCCAGCAGCCTAGGGGGACAGAGCTCCTATAATTCACCCCTCCACTTT.

The count of this clone is one. The V and J genes are TRBV21-1 and TRBJ1-2; TRBD1 reflects the table's D call only, with no check against the DNA. TRBV21-1 is noted as a pseudogene. This CDR3 has 14 residues. Here the CDR3 DNA reads TGTGCCAGCAGCAGGGACAGGGGTGGCTATGGCTACACCTTC. Its protein is CASSRDRGGYGYTF.